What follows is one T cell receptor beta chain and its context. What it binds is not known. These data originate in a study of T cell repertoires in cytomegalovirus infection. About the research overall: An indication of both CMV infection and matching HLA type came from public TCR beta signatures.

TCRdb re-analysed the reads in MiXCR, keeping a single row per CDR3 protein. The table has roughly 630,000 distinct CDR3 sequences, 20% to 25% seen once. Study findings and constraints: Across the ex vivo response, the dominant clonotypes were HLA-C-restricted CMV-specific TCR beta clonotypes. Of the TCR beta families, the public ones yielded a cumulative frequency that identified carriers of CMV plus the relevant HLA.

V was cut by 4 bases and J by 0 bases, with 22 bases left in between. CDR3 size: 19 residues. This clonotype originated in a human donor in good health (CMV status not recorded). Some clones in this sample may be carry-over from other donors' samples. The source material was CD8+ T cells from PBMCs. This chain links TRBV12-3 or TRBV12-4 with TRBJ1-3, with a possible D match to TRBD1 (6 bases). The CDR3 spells CASSSYRDKKGASGNTIYF. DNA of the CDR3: TGTGCCAGCAGTTCCTACCGGGACAAAAAAGGGGCCTCTGGAAACACCATATATTTT.